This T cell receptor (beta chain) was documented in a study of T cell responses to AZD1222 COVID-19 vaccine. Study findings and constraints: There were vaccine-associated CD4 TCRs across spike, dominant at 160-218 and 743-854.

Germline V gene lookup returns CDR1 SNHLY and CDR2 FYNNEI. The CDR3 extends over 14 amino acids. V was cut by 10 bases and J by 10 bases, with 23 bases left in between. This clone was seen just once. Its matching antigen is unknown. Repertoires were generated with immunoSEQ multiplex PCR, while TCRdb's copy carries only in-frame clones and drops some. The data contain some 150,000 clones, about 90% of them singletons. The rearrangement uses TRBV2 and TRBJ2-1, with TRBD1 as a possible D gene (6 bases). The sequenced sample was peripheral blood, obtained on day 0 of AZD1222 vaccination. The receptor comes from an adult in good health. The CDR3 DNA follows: TGTGCCACAACAGGGCTAGTAATTGGGTTGGAGCAGTTCTTC. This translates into CATTGLVIGLEQFF. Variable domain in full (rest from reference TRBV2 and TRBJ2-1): EPEVTQTPSHQVTQMGQEVILRCVPISNHLYFYWYRQILGQKVEFLVSFYNNEISEKSEIFDDQFSVERPDGSNFTLKIRSTKLEDSAMYFCATTGLVIGLEQFFGPGTRLTVL.